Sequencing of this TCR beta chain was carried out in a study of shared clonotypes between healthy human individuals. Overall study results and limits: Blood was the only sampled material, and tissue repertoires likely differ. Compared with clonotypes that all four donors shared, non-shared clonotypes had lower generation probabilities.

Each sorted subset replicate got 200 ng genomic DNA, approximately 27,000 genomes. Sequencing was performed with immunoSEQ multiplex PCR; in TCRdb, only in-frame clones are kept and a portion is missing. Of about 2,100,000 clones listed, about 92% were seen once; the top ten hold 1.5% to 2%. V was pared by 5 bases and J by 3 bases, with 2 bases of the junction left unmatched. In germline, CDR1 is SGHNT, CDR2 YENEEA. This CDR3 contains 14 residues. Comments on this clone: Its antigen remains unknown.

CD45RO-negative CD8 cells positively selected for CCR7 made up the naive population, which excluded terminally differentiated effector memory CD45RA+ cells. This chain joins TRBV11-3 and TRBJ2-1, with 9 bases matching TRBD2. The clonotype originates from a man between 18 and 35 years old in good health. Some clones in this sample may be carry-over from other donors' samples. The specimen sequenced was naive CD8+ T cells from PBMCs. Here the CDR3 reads CASSEAGGYNEQFF. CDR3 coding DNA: TGTGCCAGCAGCGAAGCGGGAGGCTACAATGAGCAGTTCTTC. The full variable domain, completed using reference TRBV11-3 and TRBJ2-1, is EAGVVQSPRYKIIEKKQPVAFWCNPISGHNTLYWYLQNLGQGPELLIRYENEEAVDDSQLPKDRFSAERLKGVDSTLKIQPAELGDSAVYLCASSEAGGYNEQFFGPGTRLTVL.